The sequence of this TCR beta chain was determined in a study of T cells after yellow fever vaccination. Per germline, CDR1 LNHDA and CDR2 SQIVND (reference sequence). The CDR3 is 16 residues long. V was pared by 2 bases and J by 1 base, with 15 bases between. TCRdb analysed the 5' RACE reads with MiXCR anew, one entry per CDR3 protein. The sample includes around 600,000 distinct CDR3 sequences, approximately 13% seen only once; the top ten take under 15%. In this sample, this clonotype turned up a few times. This chain connects TRBV19 to TRBJ2-7, with a tentative D call TRBD1 (5 bases). This specimen consisted of PBMCs, obtained on the day of the yellow fever booster vaccination. The TCR sequence derives from a man aged 25 to 40 who received the YFV17D yellow fever vaccine. CDR3 in DNA: TGTGCCAGTAGTATATCCACAGGCCTGCTTTCCTACGAGCAGTACTTC. Translated: CASSISTGLLSYEQYF.